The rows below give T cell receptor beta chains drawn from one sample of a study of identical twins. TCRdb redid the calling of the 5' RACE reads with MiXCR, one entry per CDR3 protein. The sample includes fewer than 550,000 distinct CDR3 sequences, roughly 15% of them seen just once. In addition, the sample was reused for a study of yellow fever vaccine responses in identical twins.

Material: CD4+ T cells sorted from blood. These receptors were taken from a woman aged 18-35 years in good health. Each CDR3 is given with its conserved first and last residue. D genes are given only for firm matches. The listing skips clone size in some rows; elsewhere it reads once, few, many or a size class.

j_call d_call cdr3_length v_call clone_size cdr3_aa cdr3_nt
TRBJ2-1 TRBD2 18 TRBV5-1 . CASSLSGLAGGGWNEQFF TGCGCCAGCAGCTTGTCCGGACTAGCGGGAGGGGGCTGGAATGAGCAGTTCTTC
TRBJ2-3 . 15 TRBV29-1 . CSATSEQASTDTQYF TGCAGCGCTACATCGGAACAGGCTAGCACAGATACGCAGTATTTT
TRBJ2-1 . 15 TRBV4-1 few CASSQGIGGWNEQFF TGCGCCAGCAGCCAAGGCATAGGGGGATGGAATGAGCAGTTCTTC
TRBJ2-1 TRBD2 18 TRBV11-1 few CASSSLEGAGGSYNEQFF TGTGCCAGCAGCTCGCTGGAGGGTGCGGGGGGATCCTACAATGAGCAGTTCTTC
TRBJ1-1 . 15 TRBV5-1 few CASSLAMAVNTEAFF TGCGCCAGCAGCTTGGCCATGGCGGTGAACACTGAAGCTTTCTTT
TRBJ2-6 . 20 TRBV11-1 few CASSLGGLDYQSSGANVLTF TGTGCCAGCAGCTTAGGAGGGTTGGATTATCAAAGCTCTGGGGCCAACGTCCTGACTTTC
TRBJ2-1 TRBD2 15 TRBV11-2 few CALRQASGTYNEQFF TGTGCCTTACGCCAGGCTAGCGGGACCTACAATGAGCAGTTCTTC
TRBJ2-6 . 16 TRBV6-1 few CASSPGFYSGANVLTF TGTGCCAGCAGCCCCGGGTTTTACTCTGGGGCCAACGTCCTGACTTTC
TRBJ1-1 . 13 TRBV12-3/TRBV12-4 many CASSLQGPTEAFF TGTGCCAGCAGTTTACAGGGGCCCACTGAAGCTTTCTTT
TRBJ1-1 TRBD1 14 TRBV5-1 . CASSFGTGDTEAFF TGCGCCAGCAGCTTCGGGACAGGCGACACTGAAGCTTTCTTT
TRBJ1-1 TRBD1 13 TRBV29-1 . CSVLGQMNTEAFF TGCAGCGTCTTGGGACAGATGAACACTGAAGCTTTCTTT
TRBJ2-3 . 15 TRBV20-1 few CSARDRSGSTDTQYF TGCAGTGCTAGAGATCGCAGCGGCTCCACAGATACGCAGTATTTT
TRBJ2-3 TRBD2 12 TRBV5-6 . CMSSGRIDTQYF TGTATGTCTAGCGGGAGGATAGATACGCAGTATTTT
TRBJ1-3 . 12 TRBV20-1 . CSARAGTDTIYF TGCAGTGCTAGAGCCGGGACGGACACCATATATTTT
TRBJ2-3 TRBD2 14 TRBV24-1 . CATSDLGVAGGKYF TGTGCCACCAGTGATTTGGGAGTAGCGGGGGGCAAGTATTTT
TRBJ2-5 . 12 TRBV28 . CASANPLETQYF TGTGCCAGCGCGAACCCTCTTGAGACCCAGTACTTC
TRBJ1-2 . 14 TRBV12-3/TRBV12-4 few CASSLIAGWDGYTF TGTGCCAGCAGTTTGATTGCGGGATGGGATGGCTACACCTTC
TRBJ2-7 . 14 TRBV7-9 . CASSLSLQTNEQYF TGTGCCAGCAGCTTAAGCTTACAGACTAACGAGCAGTACTTC
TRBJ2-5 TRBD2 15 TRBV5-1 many CASSPDATSLRAQYF TGCGCCAGCAGCCCCGATGCGACTAGCCTAAGGGCCCAGTACTTC
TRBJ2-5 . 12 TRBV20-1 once CSARPLEGTQYF TGCAGTGCTAGACCCCTTGAGGGGACCCAGTACTTC
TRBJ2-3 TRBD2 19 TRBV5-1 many CASSQGRETTRFVGDTQYF TGCGCCAGCAGCCAAGGGAGGGAGACAACCAGGTTTGTTGGAGATACGCAGTATTTT
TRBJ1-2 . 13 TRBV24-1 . CATGAGSGYGYTF TGTGCCACCGGAGCGGGGTCAGGCTATGGCTACACCTTC
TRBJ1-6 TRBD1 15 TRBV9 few CASSVGQGHNSPLHF TGTGCCAGCAGCGTAGGACAGGGGCATAATTCACCCCTCCACTTT
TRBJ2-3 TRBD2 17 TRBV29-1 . CSAPRGERGTATDTQYF TGCAGCGCCCCCAGGGGCGAGCGGGGGACCGCAACAGATACGCAGTATTTT
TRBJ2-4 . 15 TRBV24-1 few CATSLGGAGRDIQYF TGTGCCACCAGCCTAGGGGGGGCCGGCAGGGACATTCAGTACTTC
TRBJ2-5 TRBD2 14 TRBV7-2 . CASSFAGGKETQYF TGTGCCAGCAGCTTCGCGGGGGGTAAAGAGACCCAGTACTTC